This passage covers 21 T cell receptor beta chains from one sample sequenced in a study of T-cell reconstitution after alpha-beta-depleted transplantation in children. A TCRbeta library incorporating unique molecular identifiers was prepared. One entry per CDR3 protein, called by TCRdb with MiXCR from the PCR reads. The repertoire holds about 500,000 distinct CDR3 sequences, about 33% seen once, with 2.4% in the top ten. The sample in question was PBMCs from the stem cell graft donor, obtained from the stem cell graft. The receptors were sampled from a human donor who donated a stem cell graft to a child with aplastic anemia.

V usage is TRBV5-4 and J usage is TRBJ2-5, with D perhaps TRBD1 (6 bases). In germline, CDR1 is SGHNT, CDR2 YYREEE (reference sequence). This CDR3 has 13 residues. Trimming removed 5 bases from V and 3 bases from J, with 11 bases in between. The CDR3 protein is CASSHWTEETQYF. CDR3 in DNA: TGTGCCAGCAGTCACTGGACAGAAGAGACCCAGTACTTC. Supplemented by reference TRBV5-4 and TRBJ2-5, the full variable domain reads ETGVTQSPTHLIKTRGQQVTLRCSSQSGHNTVSWYQQALGQGPQFIFQYYREEENGRGNFPPRFSGLQFPNYSSELNVNALELDDSALYLCASSHWTEETQYFGPGTRLLVL.

This clonotype occurred many times. This chain uses TRBV20-1 with TRBJ2-1; tentative D call: TRBD2 (5 bases). Trimming pared 5 bases from V and 0 bases from J, leaving 14 bases between. CDR1 and CDR2 (germline): DFQATT, SNEGSKA (reference sequence). This CDR3 has 15 amino acids. The CDR3 DNA sequence: TGCAGTGCTCCCCCCGGGGAAAGCTCCTACAATGAGCAGTTCTTC. It encodes CSAPPGESSYNEQFF.

This clonotype was counted between two and nine times. The chain uses TRBV4-2 and TRBJ2-1; D may match TRBD1 or TRBD2 (7 bases each). CDR1 is LGHNA and CDR2 is YNFKEQ in the germline V gene. V was clipped by 1 base and J by 8 bases, with 15 bases between them. The length of the CDR3 is 15 residues. CDR3 nucleotides: TGTGCCAGCAGCCAAGGGGAGGGGGCGCGCGATGAGCAGTTCTTC. It is translated as CASSQGEGARDEQFF.

V usage is TRBV20-1 and J usage is TRBJ1-3; no clear D. Germline V gene data show CDR1 as DFQATT and CDR2 as SNEGSKA (reference sequence). The length of the CDR3 is 11 residues. V dropped 6 bases and J dropped 6 bases, with 9 bases sitting between them. This CDR3 reads CSAPIVNTIYF. The CDR3 DNA is TGCAGTGCGCCTATAGTAAACACCATATATTTT.

The gene calls are TRBV5-4 and TRBJ2-7; 8 bases fit TRBD1. V dropped 1 base and J dropped 4; count of bases not matched to a gene: 7. The CDR3 is 15 amino acids. CDR1 SGHNT and CDR2 YYREEE come from the germline V gene (reference sequence). Here the CDR3 DNA reads TGTGCCAGCAGCTTGCCAGGGGGCGCGGGGTACGAGCAGTACTTC. Its protein is CASSLPGGAGYEQYF.

The chain has TRBV5-1 and TRBJ1-1; 7 bases align to TRBD1. The CDR3 sequence is 18 residues long. CDR1 SGHRS and CDR2 YFSETQ come from the germline V gene. After removal of 3 bases from V and 4 bases from J, the junction contained 18 bases not matched to a gene. The CDR3 region has the DNA TGCGCCAGCAGCTGGGGCAGGGGGGGCAGTAGTTTGGGCACTGAAGCTTTCTTT. Translated, it gives CASSWGRGGSSLGTEAFF.

This clonotype was found many times. The CDR3: CASSFLGQGGDEQFF. CDR3 DNA sequence: TGTGCCAGCAGCTTTTTGGGACAGGGAGGCGATGAGCAGTTCTTC. The chain couples TRBV7-3 to TRBJ2-1, with TRBD1 identical over 9 bases. V shed 3 bases, J shed 8 bases, and the junction held 8 bases outside the gene matches. Per the germline V gene, CDR1 is SGHTA and CDR2 is FQGTGA. The CDR3 covers 15 residues.

The rearrangement uses TRBV6-5 and TRBJ1-5; D not certain. Looked up from germline, CDR1 is MNHEY and CDR2 is SVGAGI. The CDR3 totals 13 residues. V was shortened by 6 bases and J by 8 bases, with 14 bases between the two germline ends. CDR3 in DNA: TGTGCCAGCAGCATGTCCCCAAGGGAGCCCCAGCATTTT. Translation gives CASSMSPREPQHF.

The rearrangement uses TRBV27 and TRBJ2-2; D may match TRBD1 or TRBD2 (5 bases each). Germline CDR1 MNHEY, CDR2 SMNVEV (reference sequence). V lost 6 bases and J 5 bases, leaving 16 bases between the germline ends. The CDR3 covers 15 residues. The CDR3 here is CASRRGQGGTGELFF. The CDR3, as DNA: TGTGCCAGCAGGCGTGGTCAGGGCGGGACCGGGGAGCTGTTTTTT.

This rearrangement joins TRBV5-1 to TRBJ1-1; D is perhaps TRBD1 (5 bases). The CDR3 has 16 amino acids. Germline CDR1 reads SGHRS; CDR2 reads YFSETQ. V was pared by 2 bases and J by 0 bases, with 14 bases between. In DNA form, the CDR3 reads TGCGCCAGCAGCTTCATCCCCCAGGGACTGAACACTGAAGCTTTCTTT. Protein sequence: CASSFIPQGLNTEAFF.

This clonotype was found a few times. J is TRBJ1-6 and V is TRBV6-5, with D uncertain. V was pared by 0 bases and J by 0 bases, with 9 bases between. The CDR3 loop spans 17 amino acids. CDR1 and CDR2 (germline): MNHEY, SVGAGI. The CDR3 reads CASSYSGSSSYNSPLHF. For the CDR3, the DNA is TGTGCCAGCAGTTACTCCGGGTCTAGCTCCTATAATTCACCCCTCCACTTT.

The V and J genes are TRBV7-8 and TRBJ2-7, with TRBD1 identical over 11 bases. V was pared by 5 bases and J by 2 bases, with 2 bases of the junction left unmatched. The CDR3 is made up of 14 amino acids. Germline V gives CDR1 SGHVS, CDR2 FQNEAQ. In nucleotides, the CDR3 is TGTGCCAGCAGCGGACAGGGGGCGACCTACGAGCAGTACTTC. As protein: CASSGQGATYEQYF.

This chain joins TRBV7-2 and TRBJ2-1; 11 positions match TRBD2. This CDR3 region has 16 residues. Per the germline V gene, CDR1 is SGHTA and CDR2 is FQGNSA. With 4 bases clipped from V and 5 bases from J, the junction kept 7 bases outside the gene matches. The DNA for the CDR3 is TGTGCCAGCAGCTCGTCCGGGACTAGCGGTAACAATGAGCAGTTCTTC. Its protein is CASSSSGTSGNNEQFF.

The chain uses TRBV5-1 and TRBJ2-7, with TRBD1 matching over 7 bases. CDR3 length equals 16 residues. With V trimmed by 2 bases and J by 1 base, 9 bases remained unmatched. Looked up from germline, CDR1 is SGHRS and CDR2 is YFSETQ. In nucleotides, the CDR3 is TGCGCCAGCAGCTTCCAAGCACCGGGACAGTCCTACGAGCAGTACTTC. Its protein is CASSFQAPGQSYEQYF.

V is TRBV5-1 and J is TRBJ1-1; a possible D gene is TRBD1 (6 bases). Germline V CDR1 and CDR2: SGHRS, YFSETQ. CDR3 length: 15 amino acids. The V and J ends lost 5 bases and 4 bases respectively, with 18 bases between them. In nucleotides, the CDR3 is TGCGCCAGCAGTGGGACGGGGGGCTATAGCACTGAAGCTTTCTTT. This encodes CASSGTGGYSTEAFF.

This chain uses TRBV6-2 or TRBV6-3 with TRBJ2-2, with a possible D match to TRBD1 (6 bases). Per the germline V gene, CDR1 is MNHEY and CDR2 is SVGEGT. CDR3 length: 17 residues. V lost 0 bases to trimming and J lost 2 bases, with 13 bases between them. CDR3 bases: TGTGCCAGCAGTTACTCGGGGGCTCCCTTAAACACCGGGGAGCTGTTTTTT. This sequence encodes CASSYSGAPLNTGELFF.

The chain has TRBV28 and TRBJ2-1, with 7 bases matching TRBD2. Trimming at V came to 7 bases and at J to 1 base, leaving 7 bases not matched to a gene. The CDR3 totals 15 residues. Germline-derived CDR1 and CDR2 are MDHEN and SYDVKM. The chain's CDR3 is CASTSAGFSYNEQFF. The CDR3 bases are TGTGCCAGCACCTCAGCGGGATTTTCCTACAATGAGCAGTTCTTC. Looking up the rest from reference TRBV28 and TRBJ2-1 gives the full variable domain: DVKVTQSSRYLVKRTGEKVFLECVQDMDHENMFWYRQDPGLGLRLIYFSYDVKMKEKGDIPEGYSVSREKKERFSLILESASTNQTSMYLCASTSAGFSYNEQFFGPGTRLTVL.

The chain links TRBV5-4 to TRBJ2-1; 10 bases match TRBD2. With 0 bases clipped from V and 8 bases from J, the junction kept 8 bases outside the gene matches. Germline V gene sequence: CDR1 SGHNT, CDR2 YYREEE (reference sequence). This CDR3 contains 16 residues. CDR3 amino acids: CASSLGSGRAFDEQFF. Written as DNA, the CDR3 is TGTGCCAGCAGCTTGGGGAGCGGGAGGGCCTTCGATGAGCAGTTCTTC.

This clonotype appeared a few times. The J gene is TRBJ1-5, the V gene TRBV4-2; no clear D gene. V lost 4 bases and J 0 bases, leaving 13 bases between the germline ends. CDR3 length: 16 residues. The germline V gene encodes CDR1 LGHNA and CDR2 YNFKEQ. CDR3 nucleotides: TGTGCCAGCAGCCCCCTGGGCCGGTATAGCAATCAGCCCCAGCATTTT. Its translation: CASSPLGRYSNQPQHF.

The chain combines TRBV6-5 with TRBJ1-1; 7 bases are a match to TRBD1. The germline V gene encodes CDR1 MNHEY and CDR2 SVGAGI. The CDR3 spans 14 residues. V was clipped by 5 bases and J by 3 bases; unmatched bases: 6. CDR3 sequence: CASSIRGGYTEAFF. The CDR3 DNA sequence: TGTGCCAGCAGTATTCGAGGGGGCTACACTGAAGCTTTCTTT.

The chain recombines TRBV7-8 with TRBJ2-1; TRBD2 matches 9 bases. Germline CDR1 and CDR2: SGHVS and FQNEAQ. The CDR3 totals 16 residues. V trimming: 3 bases; J trimming: 3 bases; junction bases outside the gene matches: 6. CDR3 nucleotides: TGTGCCAGCAGCTTTGGCGGGAGGGGTAACTACAATGAGCAGTTCTTC. The encoded protein is CASSFGGRGNYNEQFF.